These 3 T cell receptor beta chains were sequenced from one sample in a study of blood T cell repertoires in COVID-19. This table comes from immunoSEQ multiplex PCR, and its TCRdb copy is limited to in-frame clones, with some not included. The sample carries 330,000 or so clones, around nine tenths recorded once. The source material was PBMCs or T cells enriched from blood (not recorded which). These receptors were obtained from a woman in her twenties or thirties who had been exposed to COVID-19.

V is TRBV4-2 and J is TRBJ1-4; D perhaps matches TRBD1 (6 bases). Germline values: CDR1 LGHNA, CDR2 YNFKEQ. CDR3 length equals 17 residues. V lost 5 bases, J lost 4 bases, and 20 bases lay in between. Here the CDR3 reads CASSKKNRDDFNEKLFF. As DNA, the CDR3 is TGTGCCAGCAGCAAAAAAAACAGGGACGATTTTAATGAAAAACTGTTTTTT.

The chain joins TRBV27 to TRBJ2-3, with TRBD2 identical over 7 bases. CDR1 is MNHEY and CDR2 is SMNVEV in the germline V gene (reference sequence). The ends lost 0 bases at V and 2 bases at J; junction bases unmatched: 11. The CDR3 is made up of 18 amino acids. CDR3 sequence reads: CASSLSSGTGRATDTQYF. In DNA form, the CDR3 reads TGTGCCAGCAGTTTATCATCGGGTACTGGGAGGGCCACAGATACGCAGTATTTT.

The table lists this clone with a few counts. The V gene is TRBV21-1, the J gene TRBJ1-5; the table's D call TRBD1 went unverified against the DNA. TRBV21-1 constitutes a pseudogene. The CDR3 runs 15 residues. DNA for the CDR3: TGTGCCAGCAGCAAAGCCAGCAGGGGGAATCAGCCCCAGCATTTT. It encodes CASSKASRGNQPQHF.